One T cell receptor (beta chain) is described in this entry. This sample is drawn from a study of CD8 T cells in Susac syndrome. CDR3 length: 14 residues. J was trimmed by 4 bases and V by 4 bases; bases with no gene match: 5. cDNA came from about 0.51 to 1 ug RNA primed by random hexamers. TCRdb processed the immunoSEQ multiplex PCR reads anew with MiXCR; each CDR3 protein has one entry. The table lists 110,000 to 150,000 distinct CDR3 sequences, more than 90% of them singletons. This sequence was found in a human donor with Susac syndrome. The sequenced sample consisted of CD4+ T cells from PBMCs. The V call is TRBV12-3 or TRBV12-4, the J call TRBJ1-2; 8 bases fit TRBD1. The CDR3 is CASSSRGRTYGYTF. The DNA of the CDR3 is TGTGCCAGCAGTTCCAGGGGGCGGACCTATGGCTACACCTTC.